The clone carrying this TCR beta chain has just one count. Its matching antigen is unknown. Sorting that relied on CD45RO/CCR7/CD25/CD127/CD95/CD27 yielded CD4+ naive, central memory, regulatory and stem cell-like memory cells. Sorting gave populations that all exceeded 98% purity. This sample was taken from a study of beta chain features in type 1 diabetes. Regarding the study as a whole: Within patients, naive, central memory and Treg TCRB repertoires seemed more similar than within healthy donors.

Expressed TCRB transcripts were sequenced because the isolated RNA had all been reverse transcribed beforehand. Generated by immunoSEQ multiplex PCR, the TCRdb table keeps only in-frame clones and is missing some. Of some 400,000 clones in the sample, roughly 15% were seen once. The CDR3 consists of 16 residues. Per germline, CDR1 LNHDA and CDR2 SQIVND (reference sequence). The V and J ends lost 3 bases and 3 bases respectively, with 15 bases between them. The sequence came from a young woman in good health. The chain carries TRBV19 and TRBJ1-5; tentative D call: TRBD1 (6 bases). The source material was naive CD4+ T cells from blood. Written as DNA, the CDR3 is TGTGCCAGTAGTATTCGGGGGGCAGTGGTCAATCAGCCCCAGCATTTT. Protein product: CASSIRGAVVNQPQHF.